This T cell receptor (beta chain) is from a study of shared clonotypes between healthy human individuals. Points on this clone: Its antigen is as yet unknown.

Profiled with immunoSEQ multiplex PCR; TCRdb holds only in-frame clones, not every one. The sample holds approximately 1,500,000 clones; around 98% are singletons and the top ten take roughly 0.45%. Donors, healthy HIV-negative adults, lacked recent acute infections or vaccinations. V lost 1 base to trimming and J lost 0 bases, with 13 bases between them. This CDR3 is 17 amino acids long. Germline loops: CDR1 SGHRS, CDR2 YFSETQ. Study conclusions and caveats: A few donors had approximately 4.6% of their naive CD4 clonotypes in common.

The chain links TRBV5-1 to TRBJ1-4; D is ambiguous. The specimen was naive CD4+ T cells sorted from blood. Subset defined: CD45RA+ positively selected. The clonotype was recovered from a man aged 30-40 years in good health. In nucleotides, the CDR3 is TGCGCCAGCAGCTTGAGATCTTTTGACTCAACTAATGAAAAACTGTTTTTT. Amino acid sequence: CASSLRSFDSTNEKLFF. The full variable domain, in which reference TRBV5-1 and TRBJ1-4 provide the parts outside the CDR3, is KAGVTQTPRYLIKTRGQQVTLSCSPISGHRSVSWYQQTPGQGLQFLFEYFSETQRNKGNFPGRFSGRQFSNSRSEMNVSTLELGDSALYLCASSLRSFDSTNEKLFFGSGTQLSVL.